The T cell receptor beta chain described here comes from a study of cytomegalovirus exposure and HLA in healthy donors. Study-wide results and caveats: A later analysis, which compared TCR beta chains of equal frequency, found the HLA-associated ones more clonally expanded. The Asian-associated ancestry cluster reportedly had fewer N-insertions than the roughly 670-donor mean in a later analysis. Some highly shared sequence variants likely arose as a pipeline artifact.

The PCR employed 60 Vbeta primers together with 13 Jbeta primers. The method was immunoSEQ multiplex PCR; TCRdb's version includes in-frame clones alone and lacks a portion of them. The sample includes around 140,000 clones, over 60% seen only once; the top ten take 0.75% to 0.95%. Worth noting for this clone: The antigen is unknown.

This CDR3 is built from 14 residues. Trimming stripped 0 bases from V and 4 bases from J, with 13 bases between. Germline CDR1 reads GTSNPN; CDR2 reads SVGIG (reference sequence). Sequenced material: PBMCs. This chain joins TRBV30 and TRBJ2-7; D may be TRBD1 (6 bases). This TCR was sampled from a woman between 55 and 75 years old in good health and CMV-seronegative. The CDR3 DNA sequence: TGTGCCTGGAGTGTATGGCAGGGGCTTTACGAGCAGTACTTC. It encodes CAWSVWQGLYEQYF.